The present entry profiles one T cell receptor (beta chain) with its context. This sample is part of a study of blood T cell repertoires in COVID-19. Overall study context: T cells, B-cell-depleted T cells, or PBMCs supplied cDNA or gDNA.

Sequencing used immunoSEQ multiplex PCR; TCRdb keeps in-frame clones, though not all of them. The sample lists around 100,000 clones, approximately 80% occurring once. This TCR was sampled from a woman between 65 and 79 years old with acute or convalescent COVID-19. The sequenced sample consisted of peripheral blood.

The CDR3 is CAWSVSGGRDGYTF. CDR3 nucleotide sequence: TGTGCCTGGAGTGTATCAGGGGGCCGGGATGGCTACACCTTC. V is TRBV30 and J is TRBJ1-2, with 8 bases aligning to TRBD1. The trim removed 0 bases at V and 6 bases at J, leaving 6 bases unmatched. Germline loops: CDR1 GTSNPN, CDR2 SVGIG (reference sequence). This CDR3 is 14 amino acids long.